A selection of T cell receptor beta chains follows, all from one sample in a study of T cell changes during pregnancy in multiple sclerosis. Assay used: immunoSEQ multiplex PCR; TCRdb lists only in-frame clones, some missing. The table includes tens of thousands of clones, approximately 90% detected once. The specimen comprised CD4+ T cells from peripheral blood mononuclear cells, sampled before pregnancy. The receptors stem from a female donor with multiple sclerosis, enrolled in a pregnancy study. Each CDR3 is given with its conserved first and last residue. Each record gives: clone size, J gene, V gene, D gene, CDR3 protein, CDR3 DNA. A D gene is named only where the DNA matches it firmly. Size values are once, few and many counts, or a class for expanded clones, and some rows have none.

>.|TRBJ2-6|TRBV7-3|TRBD1
CASSSTPGQGASGANVLTF
TGTGCCAGCAGCTCGACGCCTGGACAGGGGGCGTCGGGGGCCAACGTCCTGACTTTC
>.|TRBJ1-1|TRBV5-1|.
CASNNDLKWNTEAFF
TGCGCCAGCAACAACGATCTTAAGTGGAACACTGAAGCTTTCTTT
>.|TRBJ1-2|TRBV14|.
CASSPAFQGPGRYGYTF
TGTGCCAGCAGCCCGGCCTTCCAAGGACCAGGGCGATATGGCTACACCTTC
>.|TRBJ2-4|TRBV4-2|.
CASSQDPGRVGAKNIQYF
TGTGCCAGCAGCCAAGATCCCGGCAGGGTAGGAGCCAAAAACATTCAGTACTTC
>.|TRBJ2-1|TRBV18|TRBD1
CASSPLFQGANNEQFF
TGTGCCAGCTCACCCTTGTTTCAGGGGGCGAACAATGAGCAGTTCTTC
>.|TRBJ2-6|TRBV13|TRBD1
CASILGQGPSAGANVLTF
TGTGCCAGCATCCTTGGACAGGGGCCTTCTGCTGGGGCCAACGTCCTGACTTTC
>.|TRBJ1-1|TRBV18|.
CASSPPAGGLGTEAFF
TGTGCCAGCTCACCACCGGCGGGAGGGTTGGGTACTGAAGCTTTCTTT
>few|TRBJ1-1|TRBV4-2|.
CASSQDWGDEAFF
TGTGCCAGCAGCCAAGATTGGGGGGACGAAGCTTTCTTT
>.|TRBJ2-2|TRBV5-6|.
CASSLEAGRELFF
TGTGCCAGCAGCCTCGAGGCGGGGAGGGAGCTGTTTTTT
>.|TRBJ1-3|TRBV6-5|.
CASRGEGNSGNTIYF
TGTGCCAGCAGGGGGGAGGGGAACTCTGGAAACACCATATATTTT
>.|TRBJ1-1|TRBV6-4|.
CASSDSMLRRGDEAFF
TGTGCCAGCAGTGACTCGATGTTGAGGAGGGGCGATGAAGCTTTCTTT
>.|TRBJ2-7|TRBV9|TRBD2
CASSVGGGREQYF
TGTGCCAGCAGCGTAGGCGGGGGGCGCGAGCAGTACTTC
>.|TRBJ2-5|TRBV27|.
CASSSPGRETQYF
TGTGCCAGCAGTTCGCCAGGGAGGGAGACCCAGTACTTC
>.|TRBJ2-7|TRBV14|.
CASSQVGQGSYEQYF
TGTGCCAGCAGCCAAGTGGGCCAAGGCTCCTACGAGCAGTACTTC
>.|TRBJ1-6|TRBV6-4|.
CASSVSDNSPLHF
TGTGCCAGCAGTGTTTCAGATAATTCACCCCTCCACTTT
>.|TRBJ1-5|TRBV6-1|.
CANPPKDKEEPQHF
TGTGCCAACCCCCCAAAGGACAAGGAAGAGCCCCAGCATTTT
>.|TRBJ1-2|TRBV7-2|.
CASSSPFRQVTYGYTF
TGTGCCAGCAGCTCACCCTTTAGACAGGTGACCTATGGCTACACCTTC
>once|TRBJ2-1|TRBV11-2|TRBD2
CASSLPRLASNEQFF
TGTGCCAGCAGCCTTCCTAGACTAGCCTCCAATGAGCAGTTCTTC
>.|TRBJ2-3|TRBV5-1|.
CASSSEPVPPADTQYF
TGCGCCAGCAGCAGTGAGCCCGTCCCCCCCGCAGATACGCAGTATTTT
>.|TRBJ1-2|TRBV6-5|TRBD1
CASSLLRDRWDGYTF
TGTGCCAGCAGTCTCCTCCGGGACAGATGGGACGGCTACACCTTC
>.|TRBJ2-1|TRBV5-1|.
CASSPGTTPSYNEQFF
TGCGCCAGCAGCCCCGGGACAACTCCCTCCTACAATGAGCAGTTCTTC
>.|TRBJ1-2|TRBV6-6|.
CASSYLGAVSYGYTF
TGTGCCAGCAGTTACCTGGGCGCAGTCTCCTATGGCTACACCTTC
>.|TRBJ1-2|TRBV27|TRBD1
CASSVGTGLYGIYGYTF
TGTGCCAGCAGCGTTGGGACAGGGCTTTATGGAATCTATGGCTACACCTTC
>.|TRBJ1-5|TRBV6-5|.
CASSYSRTAQPQHF
TGTGCCAGCAGTTACTCGAGAACCGCTCAGCCCCAGCATTTT
>.|TRBJ2-1|TRBV6-1|TRBD1
CASTSRGSHYNEQFF
TGTGCCAGCACCTCCAGGGGGTCTCACTACAATGAGCAGTTCTTC
>.|TRBJ1-3|TRBV11-2|TRBD1
CASSFGTGKNTIYF
TGTGCCAGCAGCTTCGGGACAGGGAAAAACACCATATATTTT
>.|TRBJ2-7|TRBV5-4|.
CASSRDSGEYEQYF
TGTGCCAGCAGCCGGGACTCCGGCGAGTACGAGCAGTACTTC